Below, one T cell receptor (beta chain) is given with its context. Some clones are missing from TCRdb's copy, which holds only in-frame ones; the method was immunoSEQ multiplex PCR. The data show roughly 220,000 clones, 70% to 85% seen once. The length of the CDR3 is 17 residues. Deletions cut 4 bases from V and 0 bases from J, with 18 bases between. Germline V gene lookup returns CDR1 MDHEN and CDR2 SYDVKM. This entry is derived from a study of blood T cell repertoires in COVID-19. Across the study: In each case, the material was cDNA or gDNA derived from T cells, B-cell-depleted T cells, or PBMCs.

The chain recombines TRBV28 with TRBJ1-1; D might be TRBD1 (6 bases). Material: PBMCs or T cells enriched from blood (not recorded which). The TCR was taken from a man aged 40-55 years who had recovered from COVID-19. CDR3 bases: TGTGCCAGCAGTTCCTCTGGGGGCAGGTTCATGAACACTGAAGCTTTCTTT. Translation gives CASSSSGGRFMNTEAFF. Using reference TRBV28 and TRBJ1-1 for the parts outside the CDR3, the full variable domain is DVKVTQSSRYLVKRTGEKVFLECVQDMDHENMFWYRQDPGLGLRLIYFSYDVKMKEKGDIPEGYSVSREKKERFSLILESASTNQTSMYLCASSSSGGRFMNTEAFFGQGTRLTVV.